Below are 2 T cell receptor beta chains sequenced from a single sample in a study of blood T cell repertoires in COVID-19. Sequencing used immunoSEQ multiplex PCR; TCRdb keeps in-frame clones, though not all of them. The data contain approximately 170,000 clones, about nine tenths of them singletons. Input material: peripheral blood. The origin of the receptors is a man aged 30-40 years with acute or convalescent COVID-19.

V usage is TRBV20-1 and J usage is TRBJ2-2; D is unclear. This CDR3 has 11 amino acids. Germline V gene data show CDR1 as DFQATT and CDR2 as SNEGSKA (reference sequence). Trimming cost V 6 bases and J 0 bases, with 2 bases left between them. The CDR3 reads CSATNTGELFF. CDR3 nucleotides: TGCAGTGCCACGAACACCGGGGAGCTGTTTTTT.

This clone occurred once. The chain recombines TRBV7-6 with TRBJ1-1; D may be TRBD1 (5 bases). Trimming removed 5 bases at V and 0 bases at J, with 16 bases between. The germline gives CDR1 SGHVS, CDR2 FNYEAQ. This CDR3 is 16 amino acids long. The CDR3 spells CASSVRTWGVNTEAFF. As DNA, the CDR3 is TGTGCCAGCAGCGTGAGGACGTGGGGGGTGAACACTGAAGCTTTCTTT.